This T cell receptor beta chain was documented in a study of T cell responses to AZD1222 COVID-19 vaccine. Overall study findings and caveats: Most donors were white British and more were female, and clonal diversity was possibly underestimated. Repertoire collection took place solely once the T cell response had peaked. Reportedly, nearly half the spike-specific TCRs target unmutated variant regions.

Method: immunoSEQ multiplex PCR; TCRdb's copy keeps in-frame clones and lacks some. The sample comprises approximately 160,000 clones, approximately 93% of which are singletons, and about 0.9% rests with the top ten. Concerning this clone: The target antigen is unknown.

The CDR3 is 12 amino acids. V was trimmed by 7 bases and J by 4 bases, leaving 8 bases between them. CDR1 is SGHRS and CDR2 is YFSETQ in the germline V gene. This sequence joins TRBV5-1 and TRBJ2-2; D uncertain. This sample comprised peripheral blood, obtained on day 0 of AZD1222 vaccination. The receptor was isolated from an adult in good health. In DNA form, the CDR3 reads TGCGCCAGCCGCTCGGGCACCGGGGAGCTGTTTTTT. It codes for CASRSGTGELFF.